This T cell receptor (beta chain) came from a study of identical twins. Ten or more counts support this clonotype. TCRdb redid the calling of the 5' RACE reads with MiXCR, one entry per CDR3 protein. The sample contains 500,000 to 700,000 distinct CDR3 sequences, roughly 7.2% of which appear only once. Germline V lookup: CDR1 SNHLY, CDR2 FYNNEI. The CDR3 sequence is 11 residues long. Trimming shortened V by 2 bases and J by 7 bases, and 4 bases separated the two germline ends. These data were also reused for a study on yellow fever vaccine responses in identical twins.

This chain links TRBV2 with TRBJ2-3; the D is unclear. The sequencing sample was made of PBMCs. The TCR sequence derives from a woman under 30 in good health. The CDR3, as DNA: TGTGCCAGCAGTGAATCGAATACGCAGTATTTT. This encodes CASSESNTQYF.